These 2 T cell receptor beta chains share one sample of origin, sequenced in a study of shared clonotypes between healthy human individuals. Naivety among CD8 cells was defined by CD45RO negativity and positive CCR7 selection, thereby excluding terminally differentiated effector memory CD45RA+ cells. Here immunoSEQ multiplex PCR was the method, and the copy in TCRdb shows in-frame clones only, minus some. The repertoire has about 2.1 million clones, under 95% of them found once; the top ten carry over 1.5%. The specimen sequenced was naive CD8+ T cells from PBMCs. The receptor source for this set is a young man in good health. Some clones in this sample may be carry-over from other donors' samples.

This chain links TRBV19 with TRBJ1-4; D gene unclear. The germline CDR1 and CDR2 sequences are LNHDA and SQIVND (reference sequence). The CDR3 runs to 13 residues. V shed 8 bases and J shed 5 bases, with 12 bases lying between them. The CDR3 spells CASRLGGNEKLFF. DNA for the CDR3: TGTGCCAGTCGACTTGGAGGGAATGAAAAACTGTTTTTT.

The chain uses TRBV5-5 and TRBJ1-5; 9 bases map to TRBD1. CDR1 and CDR2 (germline): SGHKS, YYEKEE (reference sequence). The CDR3 sequence is 15 residues long. The V and J ends lost 2 bases and 3 bases, in that order; junction bases with no gene match: 3. The CDR3 DNA follows: TGTGCCAGCAGCTTACAGGGGGCCCTCAATCAGCCCCAGCATTTT. Translated, it gives CASSLQGALNQPQHF. The entire variable domain, with the rest obtained from reference TRBV5-5 and TRBJ1-5, is as follows: DAGVTQSPTHLIKTRGQQVTLRCSPISGHKSVSWYQQVLGQGPQFIFQYYEKEERGRGNFPDRFSARQFPNYSSELNVNALLLGDSALYLCASSLQGALNQPQHFGDGTRLSIL.